This T cell receptor beta chain was retrieved from a study of early T cells in non-severe SARS-CoV-2 infection. About the study: Chains were not paired, and sequencing was done on bulk RNA from unsorted whole blood.

The CDR3 consists of 15 residues. Germline V gene sequence: CDR1 LGHNT, CDR2 FRNRAP. To note about this clonotype: Its antigen is unknown. One junction end disagrees with the germline gene, perhaps due to a read error.

Individual cDNA molecules carried attached unique molecular identifiers. A single record per CDR3 protein comes from TCRdb applying MiXCR to the 5' RACE reads. Of 69,000 or so distinct CDR3 sequences listed, about 13% are singletons. Overall study results and limits: Anti-spike CD8 responses were favored in VDJdb matching, and private and CD4 specificities were missed.

Sequencing was performed on whole blood. V and J are TRBV12-5 and TRBJ1-3, with D possibly TRBD1 on 5 matching bases. The clonotype originates from an adult who was a healthcare worker with PCR-confirmed SARS-CoV-2 infection or an uninfected control (not recorded which). The DNA for the CDR3 is TGTGCTAGTGTTTTGGCGAGGACATCTGGAAACACCATATATTTT. Its protein is CASVLARTSGNTIYF.